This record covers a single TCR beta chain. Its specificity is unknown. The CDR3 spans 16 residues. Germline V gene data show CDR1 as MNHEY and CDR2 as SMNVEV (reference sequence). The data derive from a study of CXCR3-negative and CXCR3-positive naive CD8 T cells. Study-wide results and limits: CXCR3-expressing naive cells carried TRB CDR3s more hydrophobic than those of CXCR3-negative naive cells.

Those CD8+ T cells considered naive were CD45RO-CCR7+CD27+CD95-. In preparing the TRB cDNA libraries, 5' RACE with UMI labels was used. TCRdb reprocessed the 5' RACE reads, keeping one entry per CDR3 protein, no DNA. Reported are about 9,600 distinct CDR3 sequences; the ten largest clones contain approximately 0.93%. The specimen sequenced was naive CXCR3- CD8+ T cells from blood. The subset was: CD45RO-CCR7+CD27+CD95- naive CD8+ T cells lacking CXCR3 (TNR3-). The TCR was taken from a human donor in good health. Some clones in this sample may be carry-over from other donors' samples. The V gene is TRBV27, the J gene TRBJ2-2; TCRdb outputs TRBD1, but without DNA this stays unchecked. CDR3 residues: CASSFGDRVGTGELFF.